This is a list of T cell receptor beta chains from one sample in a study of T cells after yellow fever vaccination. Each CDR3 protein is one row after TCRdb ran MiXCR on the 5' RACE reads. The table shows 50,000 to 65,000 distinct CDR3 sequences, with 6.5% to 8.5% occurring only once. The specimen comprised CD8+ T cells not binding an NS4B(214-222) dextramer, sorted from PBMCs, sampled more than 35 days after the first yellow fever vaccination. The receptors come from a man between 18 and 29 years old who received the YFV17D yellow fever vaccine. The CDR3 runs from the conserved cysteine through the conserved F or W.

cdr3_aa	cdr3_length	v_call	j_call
CASSPNNQPQHF	12	TRBV6-2/TRBV6-3	TRBJ1-5
CASSQTGTGDQVYGYTF	17	TRBV4-1	TRBJ1-2
CASSHGQGRHEQYF	14	TRBV6-5	TRBJ2-7
CASSPRSSGGYNEQFF	16	TRBV7-3	TRBJ2-1
CATSRGEGNYGYTF	14	TRBV15	TRBJ1-2
CASSLISGRADTQYF	15	TRBV7-9	TRBJ2-3
CASSPGQGTYSNQPQHF	17	TRBV27	TRBJ1-5
CSAEGPAGGPDTQYF	15	TRBV20-1	TRBJ2-3
CASLGGTEAFF	11	TRBV5-6	TRBJ1-1
CASQVAGGVRTDTQYF	16	TRBV28	TRBJ2-3
CASSYGPYEQYF	12	TRBV6-2/TRBV6-3	TRBJ2-7
CASSSAGTRTDTQYF	15	TRBV12-3/TRBV12-4	TRBJ2-3
CASRGGQSYEQYF	13	TRBV12-3/TRBV12-4	TRBJ2-7
CASSLVLNTEAFF	13	TRBV27	TRBJ1-1
CASSGTGGGDEQFF	14	TRBV7-3	TRBJ2-1
CASSARQGAKTGELFF	16	TRBV9	TRBJ2-2
CASSQVVGRGETQYF	15	TRBV4-1	TRBJ2-5
CASSLRQGYGYTF	13	TRBV5-5	TRBJ1-2
CASRGGLAGHGELFF	15	TRBV11-2	TRBJ2-2
CASSPGNRGLGYTF	14	TRBV27	TRBJ1-2
CASSFWKANTEAFF	14	TRBV12-3/TRBV12-4	TRBJ1-1
CASSSRLAGYNEQFF	15	TRBV6-2/TRBV6-3	TRBJ2-1
CASSHGAENEKLFF	14	TRBV5-6	TRBJ1-4
CASSIDWLMNTEAFF	15	TRBV19	TRBJ1-1
CASSPGLGRDYYNEQFF	17	TRBV12-3/TRBV12-4	TRBJ2-1
CASGIGGTEAFF	12	TRBV12-5	TRBJ1-1
CASSAWTGLTGELFF	15	TRBV27	TRBJ2-2
CASSLTRDSGANVLTF	16	TRBV7-8	TRBJ2-6
CASSVPGLASNEQFF	15	TRBV2	TRBJ2-1
CASSQDGAFYEQYF	14	TRBV4-2	TRBJ2-7
CASSFRGTGAHEQYF	15	TRBV5-1	TRBJ2-7
CASGDNTGELFF	12	TRBV4-2	TRBJ2-2
CASSPVRGGYTGELFF	16	TRBV28	TRBJ2-2
CASSFGLADEQYF	13	TRBV27	TRBJ2-7
CSVRQGVYGYTF	12	TRBV29-1	TRBJ1-2
CAIRGQGGQNEAFF	14	TRBV10-3	TRBJ1-1
CASGTGSKTFF	11	TRBV21-1	TRBJ1-1
CASSLAFGTEQFF	13	TRBV7-2	TRBJ2-1
CASSPSTYRVEQYF	14	TRBV27	TRBJ2-7
CASSLARLEGYGYTF	15	TRBV12-3/TRBV12-4	TRBJ1-2
CASSFLTTWASNEKLFF	17	TRBV7-9	TRBJ1-4
CASSQISGGPTGEQYF	16	TRBV14	TRBJ2-7
CASSSYDRDLNYGYTF	16	TRBV5-1	TRBJ1-2